A selection of T cell receptor beta chains follows, all from one sample in a study of beta chain features in type 1 diabetes. TCRdb's copy holds only in-frame clones and misses some; the assay was immunoSEQ multiplex PCR. The data show roughly 400,000 clones, roughly 13% seen once. Sample: naive CD4+ T cells from blood. These receptors all stem from a man between 25 and 39 years old in good health. Each CDR3 is given with its conserved first and last residue. D genes are given only for firm matches. Not every row has a clone size; where given, it reads once, few, many or a size class.

d_call: TRBD1
clone_size: .
v_call: TRBV4-3
j_call: TRBJ1-2
cdr3_nt: TGCGCCAGCAGCCAACTGGGACAGGGGGCATCGAACTATGGCTACACCTTC
cdr3_aa: CASSQLGQGASNYGYTF

d_call: TRBD1
clone_size: .
v_call: TRBV6-5
j_call: TRBJ2-5
cdr3_nt: TGTGCCAGCAGACGGACAGGGGGAGAGACCCAGTACTTC
cdr3_aa: CASRRTGGETQYF

d_call: TRBD2
clone_size: few
v_call: TRBV5-1
j_call: TRBJ2-1
cdr3_nt: TGCGCCAGCAGCCCGACTAGCGGGGGGCATAATGAGCAGTTCTTC
cdr3_aa: CASSPTSGGHNEQFF

d_call: TRBD2
clone_size: few
v_call: TRBV15
j_call: TRBJ2-1
cdr3_nt: TGTGCCACCAGCGTAAGCGGGACCTACAATGAGCAGTTCTTC
cdr3_aa: CATSVSGTYNEQFF

d_call: .
clone_size: few
v_call: TRBV14
j_call: TRBJ2-2
cdr3_nt: TGTGCCAGCAGCCAAGAGTTGAGCACCGGGGAGCTGTTTTTT
cdr3_aa: CASSQELSTGELFF

d_call: .
clone_size: .
v_call: TRBV7-9
j_call: TRBJ1-4
cdr3_nt: TGTGCCAGCAGCTTAGCGTCTTTGGCGCCAACTAATGAAAAACTGTTTTTT
cdr3_aa: CASSLASLAPTNEKLFF

d_call: TRBD2
clone_size: .
v_call: TRBV11-2
j_call: TRBJ2-3
cdr3_nt: TGTGCCAGCAGCCCAGGCTGGCGGGGGGGCCGAGATACGCAGTATTTT
cdr3_aa: CASSPGWRGGRDTQYF

d_call: .
clone_size: .
v_call: TRBV10-3
j_call: TRBJ2-1
cdr3_nt: TGTGCCACCGAGGGCGGGGTCTCCAATGAGCAGTTCTTC
cdr3_aa: CATEGGVSNEQFF

d_call: .
clone_size: few
v_call: TRBV5-4
j_call: TRBJ1-2
cdr3_nt: TGTGCCAGCAGCCCGGACAGAAACTATGGCTACACCTTC
cdr3_aa: CASSPDRNYGYTF

d_call: .
clone_size: many
v_call: TRBV29-1
j_call: TRBJ2-4
cdr3_nt: TGCAGCGTTGTGTTAGTAGCAGAGACCCAAAACATTCAGTACTTC
cdr3_aa: CSVVLVAETQNIQYF

d_call: .
clone_size: .
v_call: TRBV7-2
j_call: TRBJ2-2
cdr3_nt: TGTGCCAGCAGCTCCCTAAGCGGATACACCGGGGAGCTGTTTTTT
cdr3_aa: CASSSLSGYTGELFF

d_call: .
clone_size: .
v_call: TRBV29-1
j_call: TRBJ2-3
cdr3_nt: TGCAGCGTTGGGCTAACAACAACCACAGATACGCAGTATTTT
cdr3_aa: CSVGLTTTTDTQYF

d_call: .
clone_size: .
v_call: TRBV7-8
j_call: TRBJ2-1
cdr3_nt: TGTGCCAGCAGCAGAGCAAGTGAGCAGTTCTTC
cdr3_aa: CASSRASEQFF

d_call: .
clone_size: .
v_call: TRBV21-1
j_call: TRBJ2-5
cdr3_nt: TGTGCCAGCAGCAAAGTTGTACGGGCTCGGGGGCAAGAGACCCAGTACTTC
cdr3_aa: CASSKVVRARGQETQYF

d_call: .
clone_size: few
v_call: TRBV14
j_call: TRBJ2-3
cdr3_nt: TGTGCCAGCCACGGGGCAAGTCCAGATACGCAGTATTTT
cdr3_aa: CASHGASPDTQYF

d_call: .
clone_size: few
v_call: TRBV7-9
j_call: TRBJ2-3
cdr3_nt: TGTGCCTGCCTCGGGATCAGCACAGATACGCAGTATTTT
cdr3_aa: CACLGISTDTQYF

d_call: .
clone_size: .
v_call: TRBV7-2
j_call: TRBJ2-7
cdr3_nt: TGTGCCAGCAGCTTAGAAGGGGTCAACGAGCAGTACTTC
cdr3_aa: CASSLEGVNEQYF

d_call: .
clone_size: .
v_call: TRBV30
j_call: TRBJ2-2
cdr3_nt: TGTGCCTGGGGGGACACGAACACCGGGGAGCTGTTTTTT
cdr3_aa: CAWGDTNTGELFF

d_call: TRBD2
clone_size: .
v_call: TRBV11-3
j_call: TRBJ2-1
cdr3_nt: TGTGCCAGCAGCCCGCTAGCGGGAGGGTACAATGAGCAGTTCTTC
cdr3_aa: CASSPLAGGYNEQFF

d_call: TRBD2
clone_size: .
v_call: TRBV9
j_call: TRBJ2-1
cdr3_nt: TGTGCCAGCAGCGTAGACCCCGCGGGGGGGCTTCAGAATGAGCAGTTCTTC
cdr3_aa: CASSVDPAGGLQNEQFF

d_call: TRBD2
clone_size: few
v_call: TRBV2
j_call: TRBJ2-3
cdr3_nt: TGTGCCAGCAGTGAACTTACTAGCGGGGGCACAGATACGCAGTATTTT
cdr3_aa: CASSELTSGGTDTQYF

d_call: TRBD1
clone_size: .
v_call: TRBV4-3
j_call: TRBJ1-5
cdr3_nt: TGCGCCAGCAGCCAGGAACCGGGACAGCCACACCGAAGCAATCAGCCCCAGCATTTT
cdr3_aa: CASSQEPGQPHRSNQPQHF

d_call: .
clone_size: .
v_call: TRBV13
j_call: TRBJ2-5
cdr3_nt: TGTGCCAGCAGCCCTGGACTGACCCAAGCGACCCAGTACTTC
cdr3_aa: CASSPGLTQATQYF

d_call: .
clone_size: .
v_call: TRBV19
j_call: TRBJ2-5
cdr3_nt: TGTGCCAGTAGTATAGGGAGGGAAGAGACCCAGTACTTC
cdr3_aa: CASSIGREETQYF

d_call: .
clone_size: few
v_call: TRBV18
j_call: TRBJ1-3
cdr3_nt: TGTGCCAGCTCACCACCGTCCGAATCTGGAAACACCATATATTTT
cdr3_aa: CASSPPSESGNTIYF

d_call: .
clone_size: .
v_call: TRBV7-9
j_call: TRBJ2-7
cdr3_nt: TGTGCCAGCAGCCCTGTAGGGGGGATGGGTGGCTACGAGCAGTACTTC
cdr3_aa: CASSPVGGMGGYEQYF

d_call: TRBD1
clone_size: few
v_call: TRBV10-3
j_call: TRBJ2-3
cdr3_nt: TGTGCCATCAGTCCCGGGACAGGGGGCGGTTACACAGATACGCAGTATTTT
cdr3_aa: CAISPGTGGGYTDTQYF

d_call: .
clone_size: few
v_call: TRBV7-2
j_call: TRBJ2-3
cdr3_nt: TGTGCCAGCAGCTTAGCGTTCTCCGATACGCAGTATTTT
cdr3_aa: CASSLAFSDTQYF

d_call: .
clone_size: few
v_call: TRBV30
j_call: TRBJ1-5
cdr3_nt: TGTGCCTGGAGTGGGGGGGCCGGTCAGCCCCAGCATTTT
cdr3_aa: CAWSGGAGQPQHF

d_call: .
clone_size: .
v_call: TRBV6-6
j_call: TRBJ2-4
cdr3_nt: TGTGCCAGCAGTTGGACCCGGGACTCAAACATTCAGTACTTC
cdr3_aa: CASSWTRDSNIQYF

d_call: .
clone_size: .
v_call: TRBV14
j_call: TRBJ2-3
cdr3_nt: TGTGCCAGCAGCCTCACTACGCAGTATTTT
cdr3_aa: CASSLTTQYF

d_call: .
clone_size: few
v_call: TRBV6-5
j_call: TRBJ2-1
cdr3_nt: TGTGCCAGCAGTTACTACATAGCTCGAGGCTACAATGAGCAGTTCTTC
cdr3_aa: CASSYYIARGYNEQFF

d_call: .
clone_size: few
v_call: TRBV11-2
j_call: TRBJ2-1
cdr3_nt: TGTGCCAGCAGCCCCCCTTTCTGGGGCGCGAGTAATGAGCAGTTCTTC
cdr3_aa: CASSPPFWGASNEQFF

d_call: .
clone_size: few
v_call: TRBV5-1
j_call: TRBJ2-5
cdr3_nt: TGCGCCAGCAGCCCCGGAGGAGTCGAGGAGACCCAGTACTTC
cdr3_aa: CASSPGGVEETQYF

d_call: .
clone_size: few
v_call: TRBV7-2
j_call: TRBJ1-5
cdr3_nt: TGTGCCAGCAGCCCCCAGTGGTCACCCTTGAGCAATCAGCCCCAGCATTTT
cdr3_aa: CASSPQWSPLSNQPQHF